A selection of T cell receptor beta chains follows, all from one sample in a study of T cell clones after liver transplantation. Measured with immunoSEQ multiplex PCR; TCRdb has only the in-frame clones, and not every one. Seen here are roughly 49,000 clones, more than 65% observed once, and the top ten hold just under 10%. Sequencing used CD4+ T cells from blood, obtained about 56 months after liver transplant. Source of these receptors: a human patient who received a liver transplant. Some T cells may have come from the graft donor. Both conserved end residues are part of each CDR3. The D gene is left open where the match is weak. The size entry is marked missing in some rows and otherwise reads once, few, many or a size class.

D gene: .; clone size: once; V gene: TRBV19; J gene: TRBJ2-1; CDR3 protein: CASSTPPDSYNEQFF; CDR3 DNA: TGTGCCAGTAGTACCCCCCCCGACAGTTACAATGAGCAGTTCTTC
D gene: .; clone size: .; V gene: TRBV2; J gene: TRBJ2-7; CDR3 protein: CASSVEQDAYEQYF; CDR3 DNA: TGTGCCAGCAGTGTAGAGCAGGACGCCTACGAGCAGTACTTC
D gene: TRBD1; clone size: .; V gene: TRBV2; J gene: TRBJ1-5; CDR3 protein: CASRGGTGAYSNQPQHF; CDR3 DNA: TGTGCCAGCAGGGGTGGGACAGGTGCTTATAGCAATCAGCCCCAGCATTTT
D gene: .; clone size: once; V gene: TRBV30; J gene: TRBJ2-2; CDR3 protein: CAWSVLVAGELFF; CDR3 DNA: TGTGCCTGGAGTGTCTTAGTCGCAGGGGAGCTGTTTTTT
D gene: .; clone size: large; V gene: TRBV16; J gene: TRBJ2-7; CDR3 protein: CASSLRTDSEQYF; CDR3 DNA: TGTGCCAGCAGCCTTAGGACAGACTCCGAGCAGTACTTC
D gene: .; clone size: .; V gene: TRBV28; J gene: TRBJ2-7; CDR3 protein: CASSLSGYYEQYF; CDR3 DNA: TGTGCCAGCAGTTTATCAGGGTACTACGAGCAGTACTTC
D gene: .; clone size: .; V gene: TRBV9; J gene: TRBJ1-2; CDR3 protein: CASSVAGPAGRKGYTF; CDR3 DNA: TGTGCCAGCAGCGTAGCTGGACCGGCGGGGAGAAAGGGCTACACCTTC
D gene: TRBD1; clone size: .; V gene: TRBV7-2; J gene: TRBJ1-2; CDR3 protein: CASSLARDSHGYTF; CDR3 DNA: TGTGCCAGCAGCTTAGCGCGGGACAGCCATGGCTACACCTTC
D gene: .; clone size: .; V gene: TRBV21-1; J gene: TRBJ1-5; CDR3 protein: CASSPVYSNQPQHF; CDR3 DNA: TGTGCCAGCAGCCCCGTATATAGCAATCAGCCCCAGCATTTT
D gene: .; clone size: .; V gene: TRBV4-1; J gene: TRBJ1-6; CDR3 protein: CASSPWGKEDSPLHF; CDR3 DNA: TGCGCCAGCAGCCCCTGGGGGAAGGAGGATTCACCCCTCCACTTT
D gene: .; clone size: once; V gene: TRBV11-1; J gene: TRBJ1-2; CDR3 protein: CASSLGTDLNYGYTF; CDR3 DNA: TGTGCCAGCAGCTTAGGGACGGACTTAAACTATGGCTACACCTTC
D gene: .; clone size: .; V gene: TRBV7-2; J gene: TRBJ1-5; CDR3 protein: CASSSGLGSQPQHF; CDR3 DNA: TGTGCCAGCAGCTCCGGCTTGGGGTCTCAGCCCCAGCATTTT
D gene: TRBD1; clone size: few; V gene: TRBV30; J gene: TRBJ1-6; CDR3 protein: CAWNADRGRSPLHF; CDR3 DNA: TGTGCCTGGAACGCCGACAGGGGGCGATCACCCCTCCACTTT
D gene: .; clone size: medium-sized; V gene: TRBV19; J gene: TRBJ1-5; CDR3 protein: CASSMYGGTSNQPQHF; CDR3 DNA: TGTGCCAGTAGTATGTATGGGGGGACAAGCAATCAGCCCCAGCATTTT
D gene: TRBD1; clone size: .; V gene: TRBV28; J gene: TRBJ2-5; CDR3 protein: CASSPYRGVPQTQYF; CDR3 DNA: TGTGCCAGCAGCCCCTACAGGGGCGTCCCTCAGACCCAGTACTTC